Presented here are 17 T cell receptor beta chains from one specimen sequenced in a study of chronic HIV infection and antiretroviral therapy. In TCRdb, the 5' RACE reads were re-called with MiXCR into one record per CDR3 protein. The table records some 38,000 distinct CDR3 sequences, roughly 7.6% of them present only once. The sequencing sample was made of peripheral blood. The receptors here all came from an adult who had HIV and had not received antiretroviral therapy, or was an uninfected healthy control (not recorded which).

The rearrangement links TRBV29-1 to TRBJ1-1, with a tentative D call TRBD1 (5 bases). From germline, CDR1 is SQVTM and CDR2 ANQGSEA. Trimming removed 8 bases from V and 6 bases from J, with 25 bases in between. The CDR3 totals 15 residues. CDR3 in amino acids: CSSGIVDSDRAEAFF. In nucleotides, the CDR3 is TGCAGCTCAGGGATAGTTGATTCTGATCGCGCTGAAGCTTTCTTT.

This clonotype has only a few counts. This chain uses TRBV4-1 with TRBJ2-3; possibly TRBD1 or TRBD2 for D (5 bases each). The CDR3 length is 16 residues. Trimming pared 5 bases from V and 0 bases from J, leaving 15 bases between. Germline-derived CDR1 and CDR2 are MGHRA and YSYEKL. CDR3 sequence (DNA): TGCGCCAGCAGCACACTACAGGAGGCTAGCACAGATACGCAGTATTTT. It yields the protein CASSTLQEASTDTQYF.

The J gene is TRBJ2-3, the V gene TRBV28, with D possibly being TRBD1 or TRBD2 (6 bases each). The CDR3 contains 14 residues. V shed 7 bases and J shed 0 bases, with 11 bases lying between them. Per the germline V gene, CDR1 is MDHEN and CDR2 is SYDVKM. In nucleotides, the CDR3 is TGTGCCAGCAAAAAAGGGGGGAGCACAGATACGCAGTATTTT. Translation gives CASKKGGSTDTQYF.

At least ten counts were recorded for this clonotype. The chain carries TRBV11-2 and TRBJ2-1; 10 positions agree with TRBD2. J lost 6 bases, V lost 7 bases, and 15 bases had no gene match. Germline V CDR1 and CDR2: SGHAT, FQNNGV. The CDR3 sequence is 17 residues long. The CDR3 bases are TGTGCCAGCAAACTACTATCCGGGACTAGCGTCGGCAATGAGCAGTTCTTC. Encoded protein: CASKLLSGTSVGNEQFF.

This clonotype was recorded a few times. This sequence joins TRBV25-1 and TRBJ2-6; D is unresolved. This CDR3 contains 15 residues. Germline V gene lookup returns CDR1 MGHDK and CDR2 SYGVNS. The V end lost 1 base, the J end lost 1 base, and 5 bases lay between the germline ends. CDR3 sequence (DNA): TGTGCCAGCAGTGAATCGGCGTCTGGGGCCAACGTCCTGACTTTC. This sequence encodes CASSESASGANVLTF.

In this sample, this clonotype turned up a few times. This chain links TRBV7-9 with TRBJ1-3; D may be TRBD1 (6 bases). The germline V and J ends were trimmed by 5 bases and 0 bases, with 11 bases remaining between them. CDR3 length: 15 amino acids. Germline CDR1 SEHNR, CDR2 FQNEAQ (reference sequence). The CDR3 DNA is TGTGCCAGCAGCCAAGACAGGAGCTCTGGAAACACCATATATTTT. Translated: CASSQDRSSGNTIYF.

For the CDR3, the DNA is TGTGCCAGCAGCTTAGGGGGACTTATAGAGGATGAGCAGTTCTTC. Translation gives CASSLGGLIEDEQFF. V and J are TRBV11-1 and TRBJ2-1; perhaps TRBD2 as D (6 bases). The germline V gene encodes CDR1 SGHAT and CDR2 FQDESV (reference sequence). V dropped 1 base and J dropped 8 bases, with 15 bases sitting between them. This CDR3 has 15 residues.

This sequence joins TRBV27 and TRBJ2-7; D unclear. V lost 4 bases to trimming and J lost 2 bases, with 12 bases between them. This CDR3 is 14 amino acids long. Per the germline V gene, CDR1 is MNHEY and CDR2 is SMNVEV (reference sequence). The CDR3 region is CASSSLAATYEQYF. For the CDR3, the DNA is TGTGCCAGCAGTTCGTTGGCGGCAACCTACGAGCAGTACTTC.

The chain employs TRBV11-2 and TRBJ1-2; D uncertain. Germline CDR1 is SGHAT and CDR2 is FQNNGV. The CDR3 is 14 amino acids. V lost 2 bases, J lost 4 bases, and 11 bases lay in between. DNA for the CDR3: TGTGCCAGCAGCTTAAGTCAGGCTGGCTATGGCTACACCTTC. This translates into CASSLSQAGYGYTF.

This clonotype was seen only a few times. This chain joins TRBV20-1 and TRBJ1-2; D uncertain. The germline V and J ends were trimmed by 5 bases and 0 bases, with 16 bases remaining between them. From germline, CDR1 is DFQATT and CDR2 SNEGSKA (reference sequence). This CDR3 comprises 15 residues. The CDR3 nucleotides are TGCAGTGCTGATGACGGTTACCGAGCTAACTATGGCTACACCTTC. Protein product: CSADDGYRANYGYTF.

Many counts were recorded for this clonotype. The V call is TRBV2, the J call TRBJ2-1; D tentatively reads TRBD1 or TRBD2 (5 bases each). V shed 8 bases and J shed 2 bases, with 13 bases lying between them. Germline V gives CDR1 SNHLY, CDR2 FYNNEI. CDR3 size: 14 residues. The CDR3 protein is CASRGGQAYNEQFF. The CDR3 DNA reads as TGTGCCAGCCGGGGCGGGCAGGCCTACAATGAGCAGTTCTTC.

In this sample, this clonotype turned up many times. The chain links TRBV3-1 to TRBJ1-1; D may be TRBD1 (5 bases). This CDR3 contains 13 residues. Trimming took 5 bases from V and 5 from J, leaving 12 bases between them. CDR1 is LGHDT and CDR2 is YNNKEL in the germline V gene (reference sequence). DNA of the CDR3: TGTGCCAGCAGCGCTACAGGAAATACTGAAGCTTTCTTT. This translates into CASSATGNTEAFF.

In this sample, this clonotype turned up many times. This chain joins TRBV7-2 and TRBJ2-7, with D perhaps TRBD1 (5 bases). V lost 3 bases to trimming and J lost 3 bases, with 12 bases between them. The CDR3 covers 14 residues. CDR1 SGHTA and CDR2 FQGNSA come from the germline V gene. The DNA of the CDR3 is TGTGCCAGCAGCTTTGACAGTCTTAACTACGAGCAGTACTTC. This gives the protein CASSFDSLNYEQYF.

This clonotype was detected only a few times. V and J are TRBV7-2 and TRBJ1-1, with 12 bases lining up with TRBD1. V shed 5 bases, J shed 2 bases, and the junction held 6 bases outside the gene matches. The CDR3 length is 16 residues. The germline CDR1 and CDR2 sequences are SGHTA and FQGNSA. CDR3 coding DNA: TGTGCCAGCAGCATCCGGGACAGGGGGCCTAACACTGAAGCTTTCTTT. It is translated as CASSIRDRGPNTEAFF.

This clonotype was detected a few times. A read error may produce the germline difference seen at one junction end. The chain employs TRBV29-1 and TRBJ1-1, with D uncertain. CDR1 is SQVTM, CDR2 ANQGSEA, per germline. The CDR3 runs to 12 residues. The CDR3 here is CSVEVMNTEAFF. As DNA, the CDR3 is TGCAGCGTGGAAGTTATGAACACTGAAGCTTTCTTT.

In its sample, this clonotype was seen many times. The V call is TRBV29-1, the J call TRBJ2-7, with TRBD1 matching over 9 bases. Trimming took 2 bases from V and 4 from J; bases not matched to a gene: 6. There are 14 residues in the CDR3. The germline CDR1 and CDR2 sequences are SQVTM and ANQGSEA. CDR3 bases: TGCAGCGTTGAATCAGGGACAGGGATATACGAGCAGTACTTC. Translated, it gives CSVESGTGIYEQYF.

This clonotype has more than one count but fewer than ten. The V and J genes are TRBV3-1 and TRBJ1-1; D might be TRBD1 (5 bases). The germline V and J ends were trimmed by 0 bases and 6 bases, with 11 bases remaining between them. CDR1 is LGHDT and CDR2 is YNNKEL in the germline V gene (reference sequence). The CDR3 is 14 amino acids. The CDR3 here is CASSQDGGWAEAFF. CDR3 coding DNA: TGTGCCAGCAGCCAAGATGGGGGGTGGGCTGAAGCTTTCTTT.